This section outlines one T cell receptor (beta chain) sequence together with its context. V gave up 0 bases and J gave up 7 bases; unmatched junction bases: 6. The CDR3 has 15 amino acids. Germline values: CDR1 SGHVS, CDR2 FQNEAQ. The data are from a study of blood T cells in healthy people across ages. It was with a sample-barcoded 5' primer and a J-beta primer mix that a second PCR of roughly 7 to 11 cycles was run. Template switching added a 12-random-nucleotide identifier to every cDNA molecule. All samples yielded 3 million or more CDR3-containing paired-end reads. TCRdb called the 5' RACE reads again in MiXCR, with one record for every CDR3 protein. The sample contains 850,000 to 1,000,000 distinct CDR3 sequences, about 48% of which appear only once.

The V gene is TRBV7-8, the J gene TRBJ1-5; TRBD1 matches at 7 bases. The receptor was derived from a man aged 30 to 39 in good health. The sequenced sample was blood. The CDR3 nucleotides read TGTGCCAGCAGCTTAGCCACAGGGGATGACCAGCCCCAGCATTTT. Its translation: CASSLATGDDQPQHF.